Below, 23 T cell receptor beta chains from the same sample are listed, as sequenced in a study of blood T cells in healthy people across ages. Through a sample-barcoded 5' primer and a J-beta primer mix, a second PCR was run for roughly 7 to 11 cycles. TCRdb processed the 5' RACE reads anew with MiXCR; each CDR3 protein has one entry. The data hold 700,000 to 850,000 distinct CDR3 sequences, with less than 70% observed a single time. Sequenced: blood. The receptors here all came from a man aged 80 or over in good health.

This clonotype was seen repeatedly, ten times or more. This chain joins TRBV7-9 and TRBJ2-3; 12 positions agree with TRBD2. Germline V gives CDR1 SEHNR, CDR2 FQNEAQ (reference sequence). V lost 1 base, J lost 4 bases, and 3 bases stayed unmatched. This CDR3 is built from 16 residues. CDR3 residues: CASSLVLAGGSDTQYF. The CDR3, as DNA: TGTGCCAGCAGCTTAGTACTAGCGGGAGGTTCAGATACGCAGTATTTT.

The chain combines TRBV21-1 with TRBJ1-4; TRBD1 is taken as the D call from the table, unchecked against the DNA. TRBV21-1 is noted as a pseudogene. The CDR3 has 18 amino acids. The CDR3 coding sequence is TGTGCCAGCAGCAAAGGTGCTACGGGGGACCCAACTAATGAAAAACTGTTTTTT. Residues: CASSKGATGDPTNEKLFF.

The genes are TRBV2 and TRBJ1-1; no clear D. V dropped 6 bases and J dropped 6 bases, with 14 bases sitting between them. This CDR3 is built from 13 residues. Germline V gene lookup returns CDR1 SNHLY and CDR2 FYNNEI. CDR3 DNA sequence: TGTGCCAGCAGCGCCGACGGGGAGTCTGAAGCTTTCTTT. Protein product: CASSADGESEAFF.

The sample holds one count of this clonotype. V gene TRBV19 combines with J gene TRBJ2-6; 7 bases agree with TRBD1. Per germline, CDR1 LNHDA and CDR2 SQIVND (reference sequence). V lost 6 bases to trimming and J lost 8 bases; unmatched junction nucleotides: 22. This CDR3 contains 19 residues. DNA of the CDR3: TGTGCCAGTAGATTTTTGGTCGGGACAGACTCTCTGGGGACCAACGTCCTGACTTTC. It yields the protein CASRFLVGTDSLGTNVLTF.

Comment on this clonotype: A read error may account for a junction end that differs from germline. The chain uses TRBV20-1 and TRBJ2-7, with 12 bases identical to TRBD2. Germline loops: CDR1 DFQATT, CDR2 SNEGSKA (reference sequence). This CDR3 is built from 14 residues. The CDR3 sequence is CSAQNLAGGSEQYF. The CDR3, as DNA: TGTAGTGCTCAGAATCTAGCGGGAGGGAGCGAGCAGTACTTC.

CDR3 DNA: TGCAGCCTCGACTCCTACAATGAGCAGTTCTTC. Protein sequence: CSLDSYNEQFF. The chain recombines TRBV20-1 with TRBJ2-1; D is unclear. Germline V CDR1 and CDR2: DFQATT, SNEGSKA (reference sequence). The CDR3 contains 11 residues.

The chain couples TRBV29-1 to TRBJ2-5; D is unclear. The CDR3 runs to 12 residues. V was trimmed by 3 bases and J by 11 bases, leaving 16 bases between them. Germline V gene data show CDR1 as SQVTM and CDR2 as ANQGSEA. CDR3 DNA sequence: TGCAGCGTTGAGGTCCCCTCCCAAAAGCAGTACTTC. Its translation is CSVEVPSQKQYF.

The gene calls are TRBV25-1 and TRBJ1-4, with D unclear. Germline lookup yields CDR1 MGHDK and CDR2 SYGVNS. With 5 bases removed from V and 0 bases from J, the gap between germline ends came to 13 bases. This CDR3 comprises 16 residues. The CDR3 sequence is CASSSPYTTTNEKLFF. Here the CDR3 DNA reads TGTGCCAGCAGTTCTCCTTACACAACAACTAATGAAAAACTGTTTTTT.

In regard to this clonotype: At one end, the junction sequence differs from germline, possibly due to a read error. The rearrangement joins TRBV29-1 to TRBJ2-1, with TRBD1 as a possible D gene (6 bases). The CDR3 loop spans 10 amino acids. The germline CDR1 and CDR2 sequences are SQVTM and ANQGSEA. The CDR3 reads CSVGDNKQFF. The CDR3 DNA reads as TGCAGCGTGGGGGACAATAAGCAGTTCTTC.

In the case of this clonotype: Given a much more abundant clone one base away, this may be a read error. V usage is TRBV28 and J usage is TRBJ1-1; D gene uncertain. This CDR3 is built from 12 residues. Germline V gene data show CDR1 as MDHEN and CDR2 as SYDVKM. The ends were cut back, 4 bases at V and 1 base at J, with 4 bases in the middle. The DNA of the CDR3 is TGTGCCAGCAGTTGGGGGAACACTGAAGCTTTCTTT. Encoded protein: CASSWGNTEAFF.

The V and J genes are TRBV20-1 and TRBJ1-1, with TRBD1 identical over 7 bases. CDR1 and CDR2 from the germline V gene are DFQATT and SNEGSKA (reference sequence). The CDR3 runs 15 residues. Unmatched junction bases numbered 10, after V lost 3 bases and J lost 3 bases. This CDR3 is CSASGQGVGYTEAFF. The DNA for the CDR3 is TGCAGTGCTAGTGGTCAGGGGGTGGGATACACTGAAGCTTTCTTT.

The CDR3 is CASSLGYSPPETQYF. As DNA, the CDR3 is TGCGCCAGCAGCTTGGGATATAGCCCGCCGGAGACCCAGTACTTC. The rearrangement joins TRBV5-1 to TRBJ2-7, with D unclear. TRBJ2-5 matches the DNA end more closely, so the J call is doubtful. Germline CDR1 reads SGHRS; CDR2 reads YFSETQ. The CDR3 is made up of 15 amino acids.

This clonotype has only a few counts. Given a much more abundant clone one base away, this may be a read error. The chain links TRBV7-2 to TRBJ2-4; D perhaps matches TRBD1 (6 bases). The tail of the sequence fits TRBJ2-7 better, so the J call may be wrong. The CDR3 has 12 residues. CDR1 is SGHTA, CDR2 FQGNSA, per germline. The CDR3 DNA follows: TGTGCCAGCAGCTGGGACACCTACGAGCAGTACTTC. Residues: CASSWDTYEQYF.

The chain is built from TRBV21-1 and TRBJ2-7; TRBD1 is taken as the D call from the table, unchecked against the DNA. The J call is uncertain, as TRBJ2-5 better fits the DNA end. TRBV21-1 is listed as a pseudogene. The CDR3 contains 13 residues. CDR3 sequence (DNA): TGTGCCAGCAGCATTGGACAGGAAGAGACCCAGTACTTC. Its protein is CASSIGQEETQYF.

This clonotype occurred a few times. The chain recombines TRBV10-3 with TRBJ1-2; no firm D call. This CDR3 is 16 amino acids long. The ends were cut back, 2 bases at V and 0 bases at J, with 13 bases in the middle. Germline V gene data show CDR1 as ENHRY and CDR2 as SYGVKD. CDR3 sequence: CAISEPPKLANYGYTF. CDR3 coding DNA: TGTGCCATCAGTGAGCCACCTAAATTAGCTAACTATGGCTACACCTTC.

This clonotype was seen more than once but under ten times. The chain carries TRBV3-1 and TRBJ1-6, with unresolved D. The CDR3 length is 16 residues. The germline gives CDR1 LGHDT, CDR2 YNNKEL (reference sequence). V gave up 3 bases and J gave up 5 bases, with 14 bases separating them. The CDR3 sequence: CASSQTHVPNNSPLHF. The CDR3 coding sequence is TGTGCCAGCAGCCAGACACACGTCCCCAATAATTCACCCCTCCACTTT.

This rearrangement joins TRBV24-1 to TRBJ2-7; 9 nucleotides align to TRBD1. The CDR3 consists of 15 residues. Germline CDR1 reads KGHDR; CDR2 reads SFDVKD. Trimming cost V 7 bases and J 2 bases; bases outside gene matches: 8. The CDR3 DNA follows: TGTGCCACCAGCCCCGCCGGGACAGGGACCTACGAGCAGTACTTC. Translation gives CATSPAGTGTYEQYF.

The chain's CDR3 is CSLRENYGYTF. CDR3 nucleotides: TGCAGCCTGCGGGAGAACTATGGCTACACCTTC. The chain links TRBV20-1 to TRBJ1-2; no definite D call. Per germline, CDR1 DFQATT and CDR2 SNEGSKA (reference sequence). This CDR3 region has 11 residues.

This chain links TRBV29-1 with TRBJ2-5; D could derive from TRBD1 or TRBD2 (5 bases each). Trimming pared 6 bases from V and 3 bases from J, leaving 11 bases between. The CDR3 spans 12 residues. Germline assignment: CDR1 SQVTM and CDR2 ANQGSEA. CDR3 loop: CSVGEREETQYF. The CDR3 DNA reads as TGCAGCGTGGGGGAACGGGAAGAGACCCAGTACTTC. Together with reference TRBV29-1 and TRBJ2-5, the CDR3 gives the full variable domain: SAVISQKPSRDICQRGTSLTIQCQVDSQVTMMFWYRQQPGQSLTLIATANQGSEATYESGFVIDKFPISRPNLTFSTLTVSNMSPEDSSIYLCSVGEREETQYFGPGTRLLVL.

V gene TRBV5-6 combines with J gene TRBJ2-4; D remains ambiguous. The CDR3 contains 18 residues. Germline V gene lookup returns CDR1 SGHDT and CDR2 YYEEEE. V was pared by 0 bases and J by 2 bases, with 18 bases between. DNA for the CDR3: TGTGCCAGCAGCTTGGACGGCCCGGGCGGCTTCACCAAAAACATTCAGTACTTC. It specifies CASSLDGPGGFTKNIQYF.

The chain combines TRBV7-6 with TRBJ2-1; 8 bases line up with TRBD1. This CDR3 contains 16 residues. The germline V gene encodes CDR1 SGHVS and CDR2 FNYEAQ. V lost 2 bases, J lost 2 bases, and 5 bases stayed unmatched. The CDR3 nucleotides are TGTGCCAGCAGCTTAAGCCTGACAGGGGCCTACAATGAGCAGTTCTTC. Protein: CASSLSLTGAYNEQFF.

V is TRBV12-3 or TRBV12-4 and J is TRBJ2-5; possible D gene TRBD2, 7 bases. The J call is doubtful: the DNA matches TRBJ2-7 better. This CDR3 contains 15 residues. The DNA for the CDR3 is TGTGCCAGCAGTTTAGCGCTGGGGGGGCCCTACGAGCAGTACTTC. Translated: CASSLALGGPYEQYF.

This clonotype was picked up a small number of times. The rearrangement links TRBV6-4 to TRBJ2-1, with unresolved D. Germline V gene sequence: CDR1 MRHNA, CDR2 SNTAGT. The CDR3 spans 13 residues. V was pared by 3 bases and J by 5 bases, with 8 bases between. CDR3 sequence reads: CASSEGENNEQFF. The DNA of the CDR3 is TGTGCCAGCAGTGAAGGAGAAAACAATGAGCAGTTCTTC.